This entry lists 12 T cell receptor beta chains sequenced from one sample in a study of T cells in Graves' hyperthyroidism and ophthalmopathy. The TCR beta CDR3 regions underwent amplification using RNA transcripts as the source. First-round RT-PCR targeting the TCR CDR3 was performed with the HTBI primer set. TCRdb called the multiplex PCR reads again in MiXCR, with one record for every CDR3 protein. Seen here are approximately 610,000 distinct CDR3 sequences, roughly 15% observed once, and the top ten hold 3.5% to 4.5%. Sequenced sample: blood. The receptors were gathered from a woman aged 35 to 49 with Graves' ophthalmopathy.

The chain recombines TRBV12-3 or TRBV12-4 with TRBJ2-2; TRBD2 matches 11 bases. The CDR3 loop spans 17 amino acids. Germline trimming cut 7 bases from V and 8 bases from J; bases unmatched to any gene: 15. The CDR3 DNA reads TGTGCCAGCACTACCCCGCCAACTAGCGGGAGATGGGGGGAGCTGTTTTTT. Translating gives CASTTPPTSGRWGELFF.

At least ten counts were recorded for this clonotype. The V gene is TRBV11-2, the J gene TRBJ1-2; tentative D call: TRBD1 (5 bases). The CDR3 runs 15 residues. The germline CDR1 and CDR2 sequences are SGHAT and FQNNGV. V lost 4 bases to trimming and J lost 7 bases, with 19 bases between them. The CDR3, as DNA: TGTGCCAGCAGCTCCCCGATAGTGGGGACTAGTGGCTACACCTTC. Translated: CASSSPIVGTSGYTF.

This clonotype was counted at least ten times. The chain couples TRBV7-2 to TRBJ1-2; D unresolved. The germline V and J ends were trimmed by 1 base and 7 bases, with 7 bases remaining between them. Germline loops: CDR1 SGHTA, CDR2 FQGNSA. The CDR3 is 12 residues long. In DNA form, the CDR3 reads TGTGCCAGCAGCTTAGTGACGGCTGGCTACACCTTC. Residues: CASSLVTAGYTF.

In its sample, this clonotype was seen a few times. This sequence joins TRBV29-1 and TRBJ1-2; D remains unclear. The CDR3 length is 11 residues. Deletions cut 2 bases from V and 8 bases from J, with 9 bases between. From germline, CDR1 is SQVTM and CDR2 ANQGSEA. CDR3 in amino acids: CSVESAGGYTF. DNA of the CDR3: TGCAGCGTTGAAAGCGCGGGGGGCTACACCTTC.

The chain uses TRBV18 and TRBJ2-7; D possibly corresponds to TRBD1 (5 bases). Trimming left V 4 bases short and J 3 bases short, with 13 bases between. CDR1 and CDR2 from the germline V gene are KGHSH and LQKENI. This CDR3 is 14 amino acids long. The chain's CDR3 is CASSRGQLFYEQYF. CDR3 in DNA: TGTGCCAGCTCACGGGGCCAACTATTCTACGAGCAGTACTTC. Complete variable domain (other parts from reference TRBV18 and TRBJ2-7): NAGVMQNPRHLVRRRGQEARLRCSPMKGHSHVYWYRQLPEEGLKFMVYLQKENIIDESGMPKERFSAEFPKEGPSILRIQQVVRGDSAAYFCASSRGQLFYEQYFGPGTRLTVT.

This clonotype was seen many times. The V call is TRBV3-1, the J call TRBJ1-1; no clear D gene. Trimming stripped 1 base from V and 3 bases from J, with 9 bases between. The CDR3 totals 14 residues. CDR1 is LGHDT, CDR2 YNNKEL, per germline (reference sequence). The CDR3 coding sequence is TGTGCCAGCAGCCAAGTTCCGGGAGACACTGAAGCTTTCTTT. Translated, it gives CASSQVPGDTEAFF.

This chain joins TRBV28 and TRBJ2-4; D remains ambiguous. The germline V gene encodes CDR1 MDHEN and CDR2 SYDVKM. V lost 6 bases, J lost 0 bases, and 12 bases lay in between. The CDR3 consists of 15 residues. CDR3 in amino acids: CASSRNDLAKNIQYF. CDR3 DNA: TGTGCCAGCAGCCGAAACGATCTAGCCAAAAACATTCAGTACTTC. Drawing the rest from reference TRBV28 and TRBJ2-4, the complete variable domain is DVKVTQSSRYLVKRTGEKVFLECVQDMDHENMFWYRQDPGLGLRLIYFSYDVKMKEKGDIPEGYSVSREKKERFSLILESASTNQTSMYLCASSRNDLAKNIQYFGAGTRLSVL.

This clonotype was picked up many times. The chain combines TRBV6-1 with TRBJ2-5, with D hard to call. V dropped 5 bases and J dropped 4 bases, with 20 bases sitting between them. The CDR3 length is 16 residues. Per the germline V gene, CDR1 is MNHNS and CDR2 is SASEGT. CDR3 sequence reads: CASSRGTRHTGETQYF. CDR3 DNA: TGTGCCAGCAGTAGAGGAACCCGACATACTGGAGAGACCCAGTACTTC.

This clonotype was found many times. The rearrangement links TRBV5-5 to TRBJ1-2, with D perhaps TRBD1 (5 bases). Trimming stripped 3 bases from V and 1 base from J, with 13 bases between. Germline loops: CDR1 SGHKS, CDR2 YYEKEE (reference sequence). This CDR3 contains 15 residues. The CDR3 protein is CASSWTGGYNYGYTF. The CDR3, as DNA: TGTGCCAGCAGCTGGACGGGGGGATATAACTATGGCTACACCTTC.

The table lists this clonotype with a few counts. This chain links TRBV6-2 or TRBV6-3 with TRBJ2-6, with D tentatively TRBD2 (5 bases). The length of the CDR3 is 16 residues. Germline CDR1 MNHEY, CDR2 SVGEGT. Trimming left V 4 bases short and J 2 bases short, with 12 bases between. The CDR3 sequence is CASSSPRGAGANVLTF. Here the CDR3 DNA reads TGTGCCAGCAGTTCCCCCCGGGGTGCTGGGGCCAACGTCCTGACTTTC.

This clonotype was observed many times. The chain is built from TRBV12-5 and TRBJ1-1; 7 bases fit TRBD1. In germline, CDR1 is LGHNT, CDR2 FRNRAP. J was trimmed by 7 bases and V by 11 bases; bases with no gene match: 13. CDR3 size: 13 residues. Here the CDR3 reads CAGTGDRAHEAFF. CDR3 in DNA: TGTGCTGGAACGGGTGACAGGGCCCATGAAGCTTTCTTT.

This clonotype was observed many times. CDR3 in DNA: TGTGCCAGCAAGCCGATGGCGGGAGGACAAGAGACCCAGTACTTC. Protein product: CASKPMAGGQETQYF. The V call is TRBV6-5, the J call TRBJ2-5; 8 bases agree with TRBD2. The CDR3 sequence is 15 residues long. The germline CDR1 and CDR2 sequences are MNHEY and SVGAGI. V lost 7 bases and J lost 2; bases outside the gene matches: 9.